The entry that follows covers one TCR beta chain sequence. Its target is not known. A second PCR, run for 7 to 11 cycles, used a sample-barcoded 5' primer plus a J-beta primer mix. One entry per CDR3 protein, called by TCRdb with MiXCR from the 5' RACE reads. The data show 700,000 or so distinct CDR3 sequences, 20% to 25% seen once. The source of the sample is a study of blood T cells in healthy people across ages. Overall study findings and caveats: Estimates drawn from one million T cells were deemed to understate diversity.

This receptor was taken from a man between 65 and 85 years old in good health. The sample consisted of blood.

The CDR3 DNA sequence: TGTGCCAACGCGGGGGACCCAACCTACAATGAGCAGTTCTTC. As protein: CANAGDPTYNEQFF. J is TRBJ2-7 and V is TRBV10-3; 7 nucleotides line up with TRBD2. The end of the DNA aligns better with TRBJ2-1, so the J call may be wrong. The germline V gene encodes CDR1 ENHRY and CDR2 SYGVKD. The length of the CDR3 is 14 residues.